This T cell receptor beta chain was recovered during a study of blood T cell repertoires in COVID-19. Study as a whole: Sample material is recorded as cDNA or gDNA derived from T cells, B-cell-depleted T cells, or PBMCs.

There are 17 residues in the CDR3. Germline CDR1 and CDR2: LNHDA and SQIVND (reference sequence). V was cut by 2 bases and J by 0 bases, with 16 bases left in between. Authors' methods: By means of reference gene primer amplification, nucleated cell counts were estimated. The protocol was immunoSEQ multiplex PCR, while the TCRdb copy is restricted to in-frame clones and leaves out a portion. V, J and clone size were drawn from that table, and D and trimming were deduced from the DNA. This table holds 150,000 to 200,000 clones, approximately 88% found once. The chain has TRBV19 and TRBJ1-1; tentative D call: TRBD1 (5 bases). The sequencing input was peripheral blood. The receptor's source is a woman at least 80 years old with active or convalescent COVID-19. The DNA of the CDR3 is TGTGCCAGTAGTATATTATTGGGACTGATCATGAACACTGAAGCTTTCTTT. Protein: CASSILLGLIMNTEAFF.